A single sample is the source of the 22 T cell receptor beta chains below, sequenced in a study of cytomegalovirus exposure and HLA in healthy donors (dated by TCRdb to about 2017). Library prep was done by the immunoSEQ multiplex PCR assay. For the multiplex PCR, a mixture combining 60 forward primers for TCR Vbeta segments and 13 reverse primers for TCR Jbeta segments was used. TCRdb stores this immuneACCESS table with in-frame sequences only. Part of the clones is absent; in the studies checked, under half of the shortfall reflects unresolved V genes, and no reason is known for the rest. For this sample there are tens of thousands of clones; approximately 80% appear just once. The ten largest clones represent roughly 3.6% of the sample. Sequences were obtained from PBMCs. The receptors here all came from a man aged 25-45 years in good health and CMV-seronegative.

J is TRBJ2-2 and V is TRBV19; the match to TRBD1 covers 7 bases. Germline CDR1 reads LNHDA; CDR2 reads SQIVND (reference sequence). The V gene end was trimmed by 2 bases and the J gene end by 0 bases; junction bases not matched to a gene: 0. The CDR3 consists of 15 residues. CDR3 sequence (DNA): TGTGCCAGTAGTATAACAGGGGCGAACACCGGGGAGCTGTTTTTT. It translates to CASSITGANTGELFF.

The CDR3 DNA reads as TGTGCCTGGAGCGTATACCAAGAGACCCAGTACTTC. It specifies CAWSVYQETQYF. The chain links TRBV30 to TRBJ2-5; D not resolved. CDR3 length: 12 amino acids. The germline V gene encodes CDR1 GTSNPN and CDR2 SVGIG (reference sequence). V lost 3 bases and J lost 0, with 5 bases in between.

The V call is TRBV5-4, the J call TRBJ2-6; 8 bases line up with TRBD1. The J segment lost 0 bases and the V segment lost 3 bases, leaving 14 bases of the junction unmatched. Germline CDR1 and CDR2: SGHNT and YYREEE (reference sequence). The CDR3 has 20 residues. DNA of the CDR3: TGTGCCAGCAGCTCCGACCCCGGACAGGGAATTAACTCTGGGGCCAACGTCCTGACTTTC. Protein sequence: CASSSDPGQGINSGANVLTF.

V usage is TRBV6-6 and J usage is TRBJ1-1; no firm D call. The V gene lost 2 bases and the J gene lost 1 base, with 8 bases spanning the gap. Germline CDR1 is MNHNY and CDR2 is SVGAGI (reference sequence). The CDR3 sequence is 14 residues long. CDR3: CASSYGSSNTEAFF. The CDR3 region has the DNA TGTGCCAGCAGTTACGGCAGTTCGAACACTGAAGCTTTCTTT.

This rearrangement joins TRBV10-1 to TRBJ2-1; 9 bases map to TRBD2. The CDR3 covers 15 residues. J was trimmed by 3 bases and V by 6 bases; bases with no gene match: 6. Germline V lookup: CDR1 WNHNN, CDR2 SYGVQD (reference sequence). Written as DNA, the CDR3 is TGCGCCAGCAGCGACCCTAGCGGGAACTACAATGAGCAGTTCTTC. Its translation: CASSDPSGNYNEQFF.

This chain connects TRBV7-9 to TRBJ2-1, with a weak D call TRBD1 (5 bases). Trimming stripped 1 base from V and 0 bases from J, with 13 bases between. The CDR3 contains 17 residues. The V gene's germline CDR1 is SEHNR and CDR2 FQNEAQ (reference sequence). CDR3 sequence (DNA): TGTGCCAGCAGCTTAGGATCCGACAGCAACTCCTACAATGAGCAGTTCTTC. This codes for CASSLGSDSNSYNEQFF.

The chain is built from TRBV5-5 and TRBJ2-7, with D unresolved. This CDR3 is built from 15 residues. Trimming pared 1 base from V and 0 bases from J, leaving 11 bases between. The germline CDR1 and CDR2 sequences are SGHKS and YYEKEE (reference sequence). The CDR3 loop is CASSLRSAGSYEQYF. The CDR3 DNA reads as TGTGCCAGCAGCTTGAGGAGCGCCGGCTCCTACGAGCAGTACTTC.

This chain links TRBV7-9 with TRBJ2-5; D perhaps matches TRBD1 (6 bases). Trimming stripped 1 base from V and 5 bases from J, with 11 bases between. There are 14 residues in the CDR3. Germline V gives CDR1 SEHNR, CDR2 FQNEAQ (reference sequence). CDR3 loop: CASSLDRVGETQYF. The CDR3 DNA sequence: TGTGCCAGCAGCTTAGACAGGGTTGGGGAGACCCAGTACTTC.

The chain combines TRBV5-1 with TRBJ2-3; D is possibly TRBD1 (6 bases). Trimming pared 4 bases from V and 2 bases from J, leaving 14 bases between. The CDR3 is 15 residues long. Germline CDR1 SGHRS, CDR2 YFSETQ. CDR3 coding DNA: TGCGCCAGCAGCCCCGGACAGTCTTACACAGATACGCAGTATTTT. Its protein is CASSPGQSYTDTQYF.

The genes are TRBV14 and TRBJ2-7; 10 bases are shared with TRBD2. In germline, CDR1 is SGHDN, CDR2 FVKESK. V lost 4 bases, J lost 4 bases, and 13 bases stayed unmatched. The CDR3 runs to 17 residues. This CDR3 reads CASSLSQRTSGYYEQYF. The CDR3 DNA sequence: TGTGCCAGCAGCCTATCGCAGCGGACTAGCGGTTATTACGAGCAGTACTTC.

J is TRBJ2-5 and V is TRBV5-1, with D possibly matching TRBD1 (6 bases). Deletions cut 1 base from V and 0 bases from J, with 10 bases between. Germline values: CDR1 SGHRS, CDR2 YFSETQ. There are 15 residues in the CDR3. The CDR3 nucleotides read TGCGCCAGCAGCTTGTCGGCAGGGGACCAAGAGACCCAGTACTTC. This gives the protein CASSLSAGDQETQYF.

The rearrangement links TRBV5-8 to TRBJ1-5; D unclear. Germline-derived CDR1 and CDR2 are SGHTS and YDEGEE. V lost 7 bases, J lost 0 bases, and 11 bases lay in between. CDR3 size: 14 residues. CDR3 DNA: TGTGCCAGCGGGCAGGTCTATAGCAATCAGCCCCAGCATTTT. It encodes CASGQVYSNQPQHF.

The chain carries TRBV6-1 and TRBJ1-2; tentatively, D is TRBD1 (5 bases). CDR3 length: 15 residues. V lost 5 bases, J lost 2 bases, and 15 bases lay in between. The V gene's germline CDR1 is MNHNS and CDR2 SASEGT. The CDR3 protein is CASSLGAPTNYGYTF. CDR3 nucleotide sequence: TGTGCCAGCAGTCTAGGGGCCCCCACAAACTATGGCTACACCTTC.

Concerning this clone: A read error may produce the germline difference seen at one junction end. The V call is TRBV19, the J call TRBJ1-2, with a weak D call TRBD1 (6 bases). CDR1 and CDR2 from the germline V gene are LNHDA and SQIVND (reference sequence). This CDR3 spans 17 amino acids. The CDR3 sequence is CASSITIRGSGGYGYIF. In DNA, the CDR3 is TGTGCCAGTAGTATAACGATAAGAGGGAGCGGGGGCTATGGCTACATCTTC. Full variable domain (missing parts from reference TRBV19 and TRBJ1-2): DGGITQSPKYLFRKEGQNVTLSCEQNLNHDAMYWYRQDPGQGLRLIYYSQIVNDFQKGDIAEGYSVSREKKESFPLTVTSAQKNPTAFYLCASSITIRGSGGYGYIFGSGTRLTVV.

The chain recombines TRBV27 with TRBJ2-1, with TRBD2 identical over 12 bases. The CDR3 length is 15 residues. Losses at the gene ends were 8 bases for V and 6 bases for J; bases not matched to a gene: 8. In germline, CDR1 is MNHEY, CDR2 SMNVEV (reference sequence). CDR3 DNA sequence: TGTGCCAGCTGCGGAAGACTAGCGGGGGTCAATGAGCAGTTCTTC. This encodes CASCGRLAGVNEQFF.

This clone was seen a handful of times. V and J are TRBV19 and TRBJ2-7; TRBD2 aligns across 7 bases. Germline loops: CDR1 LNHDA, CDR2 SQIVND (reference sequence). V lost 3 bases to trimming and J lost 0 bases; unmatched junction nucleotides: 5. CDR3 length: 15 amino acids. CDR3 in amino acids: CASSMGSGHSYEQYF. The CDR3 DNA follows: TGTGCCAGTAGTATGGGTAGCGGGCACTCCTACGAGCAGTACTTC.

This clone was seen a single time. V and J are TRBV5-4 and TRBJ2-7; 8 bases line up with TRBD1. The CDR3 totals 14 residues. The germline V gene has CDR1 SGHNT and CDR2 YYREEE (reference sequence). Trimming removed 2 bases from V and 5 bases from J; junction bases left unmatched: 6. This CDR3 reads CASSFSNRGDEQYF. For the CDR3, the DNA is TGTGCCAGCAGCTTCAGTAACAGGGGGGACGAGCAGTACTTC.

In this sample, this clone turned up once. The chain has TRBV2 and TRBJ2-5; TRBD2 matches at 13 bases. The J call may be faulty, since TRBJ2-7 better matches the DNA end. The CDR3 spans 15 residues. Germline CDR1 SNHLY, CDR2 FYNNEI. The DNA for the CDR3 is TGTGCCAGCACTTCCCGACTAGCGGGAGGACACGAGCAGTACTTC. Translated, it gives CASTSRLAGGHEQYF.

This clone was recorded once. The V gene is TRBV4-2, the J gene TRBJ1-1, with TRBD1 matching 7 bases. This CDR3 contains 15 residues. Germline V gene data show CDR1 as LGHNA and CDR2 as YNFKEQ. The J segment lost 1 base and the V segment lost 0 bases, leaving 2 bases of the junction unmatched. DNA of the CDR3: TGTGCCAGCAGCCAAGAGACAGGGACGAACACTGAAGCTTTCTTT. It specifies CASSQETGTNTEAFF.

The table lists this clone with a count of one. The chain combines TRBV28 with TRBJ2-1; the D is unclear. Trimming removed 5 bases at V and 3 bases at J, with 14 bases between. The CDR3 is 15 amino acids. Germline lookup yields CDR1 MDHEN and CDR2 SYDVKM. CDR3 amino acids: CASSTYSGIYNEQFF. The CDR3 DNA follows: TGTGCCAGCAGTACATACAGTGGAATCTACAATGAGCAGTTCTTC.

CDR3 in DNA: TGTGCCAGCCCCCCACTCAGGGCCCCGCACAATGAGCAGTTCTTC. Translation: CASPPLRAPHNEQFF. The rearrangement joins TRBV6-4 to TRBJ2-1, with D possibly being TRBD1 (5 bases). Germline V gene lookup returns CDR1 MRHNA and CDR2 SNTAGT. The V end lost 8 bases, the J end lost 5 bases, and 19 bases lay between the germline ends. The CDR3 is 15 amino acids.

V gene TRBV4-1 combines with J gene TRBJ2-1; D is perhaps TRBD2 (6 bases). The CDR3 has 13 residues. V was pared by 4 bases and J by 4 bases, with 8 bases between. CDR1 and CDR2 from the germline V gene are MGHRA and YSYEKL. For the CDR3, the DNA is TGCGCCAGCAGCCCGGGACTTTACAATGAGCAGTTCTTC. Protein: CASSPGLYNEQFF.